This T cell receptor (beta chain) stems from a study of T cells in Graves' hyperthyroidism and ophthalmopathy (dated by TCRdb to about 2019). Regarding the research as a whole: Peripheral blood samples were taken at initial diagnosis, before any treatment was given. In addition, the study compared T-cell repertoires in thyroid tissue and in blood from roughly six Graves' hyperthyroidism patients. The 95 to 100 discovery patients were randomly divided into training and test sets at a 7:3 ratio. Once sampling was done, hyperthyroidism patients were given methimazole at a starting dose of 30 mg daily, whereas ophthalmopathy patients were given high-dose intravenous methylprednisolone. A discovery cohort of roughly 96 patients, about 40 with Graves' ophthalmopathy and roughly 59 with stable Graves' hyperthyroidism, was used to find distinguishing TCR V-J signatures. Prospective prediction of ophthalmopathy was tested in an independent validation cohort consisting of 18 hyperthyroidism patients and some 15 patients who later progressed to ophthalmopathy. According to the paper, TCR Vbeta CDR3 sequencing was carried out on 120 to 150 peripheral blood samples, which came from fewer than 50 ophthalmopathy, around 74 hyperthyroidism and roughly 17 progressor patients. Beyond this particular receptor, the publication reports: Most expanded thyroid clonotypes (frequency above 0.001) were also detected in blood, a finding suggesting that blood repertoires may reflect thyroid immune responses. No statistical method was used to fix the sample size in advance, and group allocation was not hidden from the investigators. In validation, the model predicted progression to ophthalmopathy with around 71% sensitivity and around 72% specificity, a median of 6.5 months before onset. A 13 V-J signature model separated ophthalmopathy from stable hyperthyroidism, with around 90% sensitivity and approximately 81% specificity in cross-validation and 80%/75% in testing.

Stable Graves' hyperthyroidism was defined as the absence of progression to ophthalmopathy over 18 months of follow-up. Hyperthyroidism patients were aged 18 to 65 years and newly diagnosed, with disease duration of less than 2 months. The study excluded patients with uncontrolled infections, other autoimmune diseases, pregnancy or lactation. Diagnoses were established on the basis of clinical symptoms, serum thyroxine and TRAb, thyroid ultrasound, and orbital computed tomography. Ficoll-Paque density gradient centrifugation was used to isolate PBMCs from around 9.1 ml of fresh peripheral blood. Total RNA was extracted with Trizol reagent, and quality was checked on an Agilent 2100 Bioanalyzer. Regarding this clonotype: The target of this receptor is not known. Per-base qualities were not stored, and no clone one base away is much larger.

Amplification of TCR beta CDR3 regions was carried out from RNA transcripts. For the first round of RT-PCR on the TCR CDR3, the HTBI primer set was used together with the Qiagen OneStep RT-PCR kit. The libraries were constructed in a second round of multiplex PCR and then size-selected and purified. Paired-end sequencing of the libraries was performed with 100 bp reads on an Illumina HiSeq2000. The study's processing was this. SOAPnuke was used to process the raw data, throwing out any read that contained adapters or uncalled bases, had a mean Phred below 15, or lacked an exact constant-primer or identifier match. High-quality paired reads were merged using COPE v1.2.5, and each unique nucleotide sequence was defined as a clonotype. Clonotypes were aligned to IMGT TRBV, TRBD and TRBJ reference segments using MiTCR v1.1. Analysis was restricted to V-J combinations with a frequency above 0.0001, which covered roughly 99% of repertoires. A TCS score was defined as the ratio of F50 (clonal expansion) to E x V (chaos), with BLOSUM62-based TCRdist applied between CDR3 peptides within each V-J. Welch's t-statistics and random forest reduced roughly 530 V-J features to roughly 13, which were used in a naive Bayes classifier (R e1071). In-frame beta chains were kept once TCRdb had trimmed the public reads at Q25 with fastp and called clones with MiXCR. Records with the same CDR3 protein are collapsed into one entry carrying the most frequent genes and DNA. The V and J calls shown here were made by TCRdb, not taken from the authors' results. This sample has more than 300,000 distinct CDR3 sequences in its table, and approximately 15% of those were observed once. The leading ten clones occupy around 23% of the sample.

The source of this sequence is a young woman with Graves' hyperthyroidism. Sample: blood.

CDR3 protein: CSARGAVPEAFF. The nucleotide sequence is TGCAGTGCTAGGGGGGCGGTCCCTGAAGCTTTCTTT. The rearranged chain carries TRBV20-1 and TRBJ1-1; TRBD1 is perhaps the D gene, given 6 matching bases. V loses 3 bases of germline sequence and J loses 6 bases, and the interval between the two ends is 11 bases. The cysteine opens and the phenylalanine closes a CDR3 of 12 amino acids. Of all the DNA, just the CDR3 is kept, 36 bases in frame from base 1. CDR1 and CDR2, per the germline V gene (reference sequence), are DFQATT and SNEGSKA.